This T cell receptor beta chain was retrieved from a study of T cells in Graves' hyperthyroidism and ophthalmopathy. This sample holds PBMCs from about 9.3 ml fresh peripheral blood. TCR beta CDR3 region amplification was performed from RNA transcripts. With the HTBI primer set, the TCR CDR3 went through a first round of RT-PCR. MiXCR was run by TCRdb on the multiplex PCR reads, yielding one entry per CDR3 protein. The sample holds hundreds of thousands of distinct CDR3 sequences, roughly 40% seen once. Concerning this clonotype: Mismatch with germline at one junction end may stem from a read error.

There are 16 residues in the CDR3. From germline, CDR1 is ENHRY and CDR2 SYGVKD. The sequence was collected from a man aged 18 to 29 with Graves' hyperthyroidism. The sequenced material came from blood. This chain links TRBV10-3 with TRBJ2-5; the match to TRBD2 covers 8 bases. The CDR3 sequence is CASSILAVLYQETQYF. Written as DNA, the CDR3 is TGTGCCAGCAGTATACTAGCGGTTTTGTACCAAGAGACCCAGTACTTC.